This T cell receptor beta chain was sequenced during a study of T cell repertoires in ileal Crohn's disease. Study-wide background: Thiopurines (approximately 10) or anti-TNF agents (around 19) were given postoperatively to about half.

Whole-study results and caveats: All patients with clonality above 26.8% had endoscopic recurrence. Active smokers at surgery had more clonal expansions than non-smokers.

Per sample, about 500 nanograms of biopsy DNA were TCRB immunosequenced. The assay was immunoSEQ multiplex PCR, and TCRdb's table has in-frame clones only and misses some. The sample has 55,000 to 65,000 clones; 70% to 90% are singletons. Time point: neoterminal ileum biopsy at postoperative endoscopy, about 6 months after surgery. Comments on this clone: Its target is unknown.

The source of this sequence is an adult with Crohn's disease. The sequencing input was ileal tissue.

CDR3 nucleotides: TGTGCCAGCAGCCTAGGCGGGGGGGGTCGGGATACGCAGTATTTT. This encodes CASSLGGGGRDTQYF. The chain is built from TRBV11-2 and TRBJ2-3; 9 positions match TRBD2. The CDR3 length is 15 residues. CDR1 is SGHAT and CDR2 is FQNNGV in the germline V gene. V was pared by 5 bases and J by 6 bases, with 9 bases of the junction left unmatched.